This is a list of T cell receptor beta chains from one sample in a study of blood T cell repertoires in COVID-19. Sequencing used immunoSEQ multiplex PCR; TCRdb keeps in-frame clones, though not all of them. The data show around 150,000 clones, 88% seen once. Sequences were obtained from peripheral blood. The source is a human donor with COVID-19, enrolled during active disease. The donor label of this sample is uncertain. Both conserved end residues are part of each CDR3. The D gene is left open where the match is weak. The size of a clone is reported for some rows only, either as once, few or many, or as a class for expanded clones.

d_call	clone_size	v_call	j_call	cdr3_nt	cdr3_aa
TRBD2	.	TRBV11-3	TRBJ2-1	TGTGCCAGCAGCTCCCCCCGGACTAGCGCGTCCTACAATGAGCAGTTCTTC	CASSSPRTSASYNEQFF
.	.	TRBV11-2	TRBJ1-2	TGTGCCAGTAGCTTAGAGGGCACGCTCGGCACCTTC	CASSLEGTLGTF
.	.	TRBV9	TRBJ2-7	TGTGCCAGCAGCGTAGATCGGGAGAGTGAGCAGTACTTC	CASSVDRESEQYF
.	.	TRBV7-2	TRBJ1-5	TGTGCCAGCAGCTTATTCGACTCGTACAATCAGCCCCAGCATTTT	CASSLFDSYNQPQHF
.	once	TRBV19	TRBJ1-2	TGTGCCAGTAGTATGAGTGGCCAGGGTTTGGGCTATGGCTACACCTTC	CASSMSGQGLGYGYTF
TRBD2	.	TRBV3-1/TRBV3-2	TRBJ2-3	TGTGCCAGCAGCCAAGTGTTCGAGCGGGAGGGGATAGATACGCAGTATTTT	CASSQVFEREGIDTQYF
TRBD2	.	TRBV3-1/TRBV3-2	TRBJ2-5	TGTGCCAGCAGCCTCCGACTAGCCGCACAAGAGACCCAGTACTTC	CASSLRLAAQETQYF
TRBD1	.	TRBV5-1	TRBJ1-1	TGCGCCAGCAGCCACGGACAGGCTTCCAACATCGTCGCTTTCTTT	CASSHGQASNIVAFF
TRBD1	.	TRBV27	TRBJ1-5	TGTGCCAGCAGCTTGACCGGTGACAGGGGGTTTCAGCCCCAGCATTTT	CASSLTGDRGFQPQHF
TRBD2	.	TRBV6-1	TRBJ2-3	TGTGCCAGCAGTGAACATCCCCCAGCGGGGGATACCACAGATACGCAGTATTTT	CASSEHPPAGDTTDTQYF
TRBD2	once	TRBV6-5	TRBJ2-5	TGTGCCAGCGCATGGGAGCTAGCGGGCCAAGAGACCCAGTACTTC	CASAWELAGQETQYF
.	.	TRBV3-1/TRBV3-2	TRBJ1-2	TGTGCCAGCAGCCAAAATGCTTTGAGGGGGTGGAACTATGGCTACACCTTC	CASSQNALRGWNYGYTF
TRBD1	.	TRBV9	TRBJ2-3	TGTGCCAGCAGCGTAGGGCCCCAGGGGGAAGATACGCAGTATTTT	CASSVGPQGEDTQYF
.	.	TRBV9	TRBJ2-1	TGTGCCAGCAGCGTAGAAGGGGAAGCACCCTACAATGAGCAGTTCTTC	CASSVEGEAPYNEQFF
.	.	TRBV11-2	TRBJ2-3	TGTGCCAGCAGCTTAAATCGGGGGAGCGCTAGCACAGATACGCAGTATTTT	CASSLNRGSASTDTQYF
.	.	TRBV3-1/TRBV3-2	TRBJ2-5	TGTGCCAGCAGCCTGGGACAAAGCGGGACCCAGTACTTC	CASSLGQSGTQYF
.	.	TRBV30	TRBJ2-1	TGTGCCTGGAGTAGCCCGGACTGGTACAATGAGCAGTTCTTC	CAWSSPDWYNEQFF
TRBD1	.	TRBV12-5	TRBJ1-3	TGTGCTAGTGGTTTGGCCCCGGGGACAGTCTCTGGAAACACCATATATTTT	CASGLAPGTVSGNTIYF
.	.	TRBV4-2	TRBJ2-2	TGTGCCAGCAGCCAAGATGACCTGGGGCCCGGGGAGCTGTTTTTT	CASSQDDLGPGELFF
.	.	TRBV7-8	TRBJ1-2	TGTGCCAGCAGCACCAGGACAGTTCCCTACTATGGCTACACCTTC	CASSTRTVPYYGYTF
.	once	TRBV9	TRBJ1-2	TGTGCCAGCAGCCACGACAAGGGGGCTAACTATGGCTACACCTTC	CASSHDKGANYGYTF
TRBD1	.	TRBV11-1	TRBJ2-1	TGTGCCAGCAGCTTAGGTCCCAGGGGGAAAGGTGAGCAGTTCTTC	CASSLGPRGKGEQFF
TRBD1	.	TRBV28	TRBJ1-2	TGTGCCAGCAGTGGCTCGGGACAGGGGCTCAACTATGGCTACACCTTC	CASSGSGQGLNYGYTF
.	.	TRBV9	TRBJ2-7	TGTGCCAGCAGCGGAGCAGGGTCTCGGGAGCAGTACTTC	CASSGAGSREQYF
TRBD1	once	TRBV6-5	TRBJ1-4	TGTGCCAGCAGGGCAGGGGGCGAAAAACTGTTTTTT	CASRAGGEKLFF
.	.	TRBV6-5	TRBJ1-6	TGTGCCAGCAGTTACTCGAAGGGAGATAATTCACCCCTCCACTTT	CASSYSKGDNSPLHF
TRBD1	.	TRBV3-1/TRBV3-2	TRBJ2-2	TGTGCCAGCAGCCATCGACAGGGAGTCACCGGGGAGCTGTTTTTT	CASSHRQGVTGELFF
TRBD2	.	TRBV3-1/TRBV3-2	TRBJ2-3	TGTGCCAGCACCCGGGGATTAGCGGGGGGCACAGATACGCAGTATTTT	CASTRGLAGGTDTQYF
.	.	TRBV3-1/TRBV3-2	TRBJ2-5	TGTGCCAGCAGCCAAAATGCAGGGCAGGGGGAGACCCAGTACTTC	CASSQNAGQGETQYF
TRBD1	.	TRBV13	TRBJ1-2	TGTGCCAGCAGCTTAATGAGACAGGGCCATGGCTACACCTTC	CASSLMRQGHGYTF
.	.	TRBV4-1	TRBJ2-3	TGCGCCAGCAGCAGGGCAGGGGGCACAGATACGCAGTATTTT	CASSRAGGTDTQYF
TRBD1	.	TRBV10-1	TRBJ2-1	TGCGCCAGCAGTGAAGAGGGACAGGGTTACGGTCTGATCGATGAGCAGTTCTTC	CASSEEGQGYGLIDEQFF
.	.	TRBV7-9	TRBJ2-1	TGTGCCAGCAGCTCGGGTTCTCCCTCCTACAATGAGCAGTTCTTC	CASSSGSPSYNEQFF
TRBD1	once	TRBV9	TRBJ2-2	TGTGCCAGCAGCGGGCCGGGACAGACGAACACCGGGGAGCTGTTTTTT	CASSGPGQTNTGELFF
TRBD1	.	TRBV2	TRBJ2-7	TGTGCCAGCAGGGAGGACAGGTCTTACGAGCAGTACTTC	CASREDRSYEQYF
TRBD1	.	TRBV19	TRBJ2-7	TGTGCCACCAAAGGACAGGGGGTCCACGAGCAGTACTTC	CATKGQGVHEQYF
.	.	TRBV7-9	TRBJ1-4	TGTGCCAGCAGCCCCCCGGGGGGAGGTGAAAAACTGTTTTTT	CASSPPGGGEKLFF
.	.	TRBV2	TRBJ2-6	TGTGCCAGCAGTGCTGAGGCGTCTGGGGCCAACGTCCTGACTTTC	CASSAEASGANVLTF
.	.	TRBV18	TRBJ1-4	TGTGCCAGCTCACCACGGGGAGCAACTAATGAAAAACTGTTTTTT	CASSPRGATNEKLFF
TRBD1	.	TRBV5-1	TRBJ1-1	TGCGCCAGCAGCTCGGGACAGACAGACACTGAAGCTTTCTTT	CASSSGQTDTEAFF
.	few	TRBV12-3/TRBV12-4	TRBJ2-7	TGTGCCAGCGGGACTTCCTACGAGCAGTACTTC	CASGTSYEQYF
.	.	TRBV7-9	TRBJ2-7	TGTGCCAGCAGCTCGATAGGGGTATACGAGCAGTACTTC	CASSSIGVYEQYF
TRBD2	.	TRBV4-2	TRBJ2-1	TGTGCCAGCAGCCCAGCACTAGCGGTTACCTACAATGAGCAGTTCTTC	CASSPALAVTYNEQFF
.	.	TRBV15	TRBJ2-5	TGTGCCACCAGCAGAGATCGTGGAGAAGAGACCCAGTACTTC	CATSRDRGEETQYF
TRBD2	.	TRBV29-1	TRBJ2-2	TGCAGCGTTCTGGGGGGGGCGAACACCGGGGAGCTGTTTTTT	CSVLGGANTGELFF
.	.	TRBV5-1	TRBJ1-2	TGCGCCAGCAGCTTGGATCAGGGTTCCTACTATGGCTACACCTTC	CASSLDQGSYYGYTF
TRBD1	.	TRBV5-4	TRBJ1-2	TGTGCCAGCAGCTTGGAACAGGGGGCAGGATATGGCTACACCTTC	CASSLEQGAGYGYTF
.	.	TRBV28	TRBJ1-6	TGTGCCAGCAGTTTAGCTACCTATAATTCACCCCTCCACTTT	CASSLATYNSPLHF
TRBD1	.	TRBV24-1	TRBJ2-2	TGTGCCACCAGTGCCCAAAAAGGGACAGGGAGCGGGGAGCTGTTTTTT	CATSAQKGTGSGELFF
.	.	TRBV5-1	TRBJ1-4	TGCGCCAGCAGCGAAAGAGGAACTCCTGAAAAACTGTTTTTT	CASSERGTPEKLFF
.	.	TRBV5-4	TRBJ2-1	TGTGCCAGCAGCCCCGAGGTCCTAGCTGGCTACAATGAGCAGTTCTTC	CASSPEVLAGYNEQFF
.	.	TRBV19	TRBJ2-1	TGTGCCAGTCGTAAACCGGGACTGGCCTACAATGAGCAGTTCTTC	CASRKPGLAYNEQFF
.	.	TRBV21-1	TRBJ1-4	TGTGCCAACCCAGGGCAGCATAATGAAAAACTGTTTTTT	CANPGQHNEKLFF
.	.	TRBV3-1/TRBV3-2	TRBJ2-1	TGTGCCAGCAGCCAAACTGACAATGAGCAGTTCTTC	CASSQTDNEQFF